This TCR beta chain was sequenced during a study of cytomegalovirus exposure and HLA in healthy donors. CDR1 SGHTS and CDR2 YDEGEE come from the germline V gene. CDR3 size: 17 residues. Losses at the gene ends were 4 bases for V and 0 bases for J; bases not matched to a gene: 10. With 60 Vbeta and 13 Jbeta primers, the PCR was carried out. Libraries were prepared by immunoSEQ multiplex PCR; TCRdb keeps only in-frame clonotypes and omits some of them. The data hold about 170,000 clones, with around 79% observed a single time. Overall study results and limits: In a later analysis, TCR beta V- and J-gene trimming was associated with a missense DCLRE1C variant. Reportedly, HLA-A and HLA-B alleles of most subjects were accurately predicted from TCR beta.

As to this clone: Its cognate antigen is unknown.

The chain joins TRBV5-8 to TRBJ1-3, with 7 bases fitting TRBD1. Source material: PBMCs. The sequence came from a woman in her 50s in good health and CMV-seropositive. The CDR3 sequence: CASSQTGQLSSGNTIYF. The CDR3 coding sequence is TGTGCCAGCAGCCAGACGGGACAGCTAAGCTCTGGAAACACCATATATTTT.